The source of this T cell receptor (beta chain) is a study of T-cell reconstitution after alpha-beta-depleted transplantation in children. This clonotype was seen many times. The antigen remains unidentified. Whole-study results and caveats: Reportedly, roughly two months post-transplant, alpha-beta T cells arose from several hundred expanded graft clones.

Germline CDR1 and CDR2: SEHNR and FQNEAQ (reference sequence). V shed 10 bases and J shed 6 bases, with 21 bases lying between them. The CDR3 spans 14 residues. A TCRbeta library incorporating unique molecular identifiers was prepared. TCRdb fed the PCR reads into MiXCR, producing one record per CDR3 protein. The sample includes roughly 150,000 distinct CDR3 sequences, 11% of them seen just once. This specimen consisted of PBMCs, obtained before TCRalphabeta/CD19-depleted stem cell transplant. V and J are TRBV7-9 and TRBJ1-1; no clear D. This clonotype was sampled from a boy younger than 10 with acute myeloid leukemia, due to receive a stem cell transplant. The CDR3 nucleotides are TGTGCCAACGTAAGTACCGGGAGGTGCCCTGAAGCTTTCTTT. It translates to CANVSTGRCPEAFF.